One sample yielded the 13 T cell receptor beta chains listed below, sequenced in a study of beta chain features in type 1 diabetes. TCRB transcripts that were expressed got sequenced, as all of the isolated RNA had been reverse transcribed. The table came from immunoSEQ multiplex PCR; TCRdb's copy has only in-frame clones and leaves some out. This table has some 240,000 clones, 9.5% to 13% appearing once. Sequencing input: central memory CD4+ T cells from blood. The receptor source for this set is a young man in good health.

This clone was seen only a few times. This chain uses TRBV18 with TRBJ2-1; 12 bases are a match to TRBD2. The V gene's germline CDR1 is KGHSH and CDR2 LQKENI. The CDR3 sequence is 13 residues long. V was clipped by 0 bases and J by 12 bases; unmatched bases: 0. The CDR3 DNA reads TGTGCCAGCTCACCACCGGGACTAGCGGGGCAGTTCTTC. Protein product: CASSPPGLAGQFF.

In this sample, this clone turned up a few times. CDR3 bases: TGTGCCAGCAGCATCCCACTAGCGGGAAACAATGAGCAGTTCTTC. Residues: CASSIPLAGNNEQFF. This rearrangement joins TRBV5-4 to TRBJ2-1; 10 bases align to TRBD2. There are 15 residues in the CDR3. Per the germline V gene, CDR1 is SGHNT and CDR2 is YYREEE (reference sequence). Trimming took 4 bases from V and 5 from J; bases not matched to a gene: 6. The full variable domain, with the rest looked up from reference TRBV5-4 and TRBJ2-1, is ETGVTQSPTHLIKTRGQQVTLRCSSQSGHNTVSWYQQALGQGPQFIFQYYREEENGRGNFPPRFSGLQFPNYSSELNVNALELDDSALYLCASSIPLAGNNEQFFGPGTRLTVL.

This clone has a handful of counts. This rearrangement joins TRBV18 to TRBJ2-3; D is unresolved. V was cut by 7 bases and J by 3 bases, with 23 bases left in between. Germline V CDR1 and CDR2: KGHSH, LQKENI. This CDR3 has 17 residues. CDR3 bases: TGTGCCAGCTTGCGCCCGGGCAGCTCCTCTGGGACAGATACGCAGTATTTT. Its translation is CASLRPGSSSGTDTQYF.

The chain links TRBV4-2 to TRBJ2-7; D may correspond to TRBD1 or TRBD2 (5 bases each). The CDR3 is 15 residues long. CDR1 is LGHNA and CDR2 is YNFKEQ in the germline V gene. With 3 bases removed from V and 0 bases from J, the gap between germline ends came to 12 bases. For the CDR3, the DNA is TGTGCCAGCAGCCAGGGGACCCATCCCTCCTACGAGCAGTACTTC. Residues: CASSQGTHPSYEQYF.

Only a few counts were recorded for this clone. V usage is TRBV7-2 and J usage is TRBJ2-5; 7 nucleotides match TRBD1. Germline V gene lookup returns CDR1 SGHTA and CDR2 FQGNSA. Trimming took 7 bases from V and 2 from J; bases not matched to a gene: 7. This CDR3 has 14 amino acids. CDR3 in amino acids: CASKKRGQQETQYF. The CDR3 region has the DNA TGTGCCAGCAAAAAGAGGGGGCAACAAGAGACCCAGTACTTC.

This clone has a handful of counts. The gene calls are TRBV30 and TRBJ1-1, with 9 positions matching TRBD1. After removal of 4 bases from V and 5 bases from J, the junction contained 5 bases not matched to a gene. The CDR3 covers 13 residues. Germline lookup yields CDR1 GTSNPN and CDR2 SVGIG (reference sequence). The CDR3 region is CAWTRQGGTEAFF. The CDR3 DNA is TGTGCCTGGACCAGACAGGGGGGGACTGAAGCTTTCTTT.

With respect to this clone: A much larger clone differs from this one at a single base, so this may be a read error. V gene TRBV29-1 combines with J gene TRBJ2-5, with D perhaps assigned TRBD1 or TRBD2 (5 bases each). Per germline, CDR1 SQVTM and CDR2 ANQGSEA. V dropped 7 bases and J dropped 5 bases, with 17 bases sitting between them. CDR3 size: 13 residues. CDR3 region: CSGDRARAETQYF. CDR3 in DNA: TGCAGCGGGGACCGGGCCCGCGCTGAGACCCAGTACTTC.

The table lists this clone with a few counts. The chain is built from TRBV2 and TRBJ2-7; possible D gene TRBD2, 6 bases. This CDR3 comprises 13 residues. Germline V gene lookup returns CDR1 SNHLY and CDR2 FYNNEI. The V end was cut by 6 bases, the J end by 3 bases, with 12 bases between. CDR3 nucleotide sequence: TGTGCCAGCAGAAGCTGGCGGGACTACGAGCAGTACTTC. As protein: CASRSWRDYEQYF.

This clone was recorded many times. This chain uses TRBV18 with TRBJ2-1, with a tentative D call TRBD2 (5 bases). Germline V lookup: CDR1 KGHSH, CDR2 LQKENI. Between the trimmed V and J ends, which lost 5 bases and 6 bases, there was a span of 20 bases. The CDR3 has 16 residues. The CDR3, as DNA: TGTGCCAGCTCAGGATACAACGGGGAGCCTGGCAATGAGCAGTTCTTC. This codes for CASSGYNGEPGNEQFF.

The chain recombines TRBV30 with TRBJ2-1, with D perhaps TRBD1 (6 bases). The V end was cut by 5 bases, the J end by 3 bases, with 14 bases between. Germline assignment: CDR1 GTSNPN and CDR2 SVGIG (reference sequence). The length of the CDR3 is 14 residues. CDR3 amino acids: CAWAGDTIYNEQFF. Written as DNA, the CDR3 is TGTGCCTGGGCAGGGGACACCATCTACAATGAGCAGTTCTTC.

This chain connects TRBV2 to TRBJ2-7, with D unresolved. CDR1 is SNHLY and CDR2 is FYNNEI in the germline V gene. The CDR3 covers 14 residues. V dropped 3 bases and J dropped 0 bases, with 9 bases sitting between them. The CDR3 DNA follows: TGTGCCAGCAGTGACTCGGCTGGCTCCTACGAGCAGTACTTC. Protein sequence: CASSDSAGSYEQYF. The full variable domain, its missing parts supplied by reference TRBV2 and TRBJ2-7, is EPEVTQTPSHQVTQMGQEVILRCVPISNHLYFYWYRQILGQKVEFLVSFYNNEISEKSEIFDDQFSVERPDGSNFTLKIRSTKLEDSAMYFCASSDSAGSYEQYFGPGTRLTVT.

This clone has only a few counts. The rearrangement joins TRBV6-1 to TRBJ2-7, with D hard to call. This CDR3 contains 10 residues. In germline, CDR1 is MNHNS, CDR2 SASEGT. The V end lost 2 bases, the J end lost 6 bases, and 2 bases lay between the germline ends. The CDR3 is CASSETEQYF. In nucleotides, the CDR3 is TGTGCCAGCAGTGAAACCGAGCAGTACTTC.

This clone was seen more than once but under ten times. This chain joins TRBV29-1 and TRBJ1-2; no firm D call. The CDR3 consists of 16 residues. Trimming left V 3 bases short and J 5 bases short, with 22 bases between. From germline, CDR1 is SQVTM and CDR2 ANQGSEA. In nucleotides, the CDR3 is TGCAGCGTTGAGACCATCGATCGGGAGAGTCTTTATGGCTACACCTTC. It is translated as CSVETIDRESLYGYTF.